The present entry profiles one T cell receptor beta chain with its context. The data belong to a study of T cell changes during pregnancy in multiple sclerosis. CDR1 SGHDT and CDR2 YYEEEE come from the germline V gene. The CDR3 length is 15 residues. Between the trimmed V and J ends, which lost 2 bases and 1 base, there was a span of 10 bases. Produced via immunoSEQ multiplex PCR; TCRdb's table is partial and in-frame only. Of 35,000 to 45,000 clones in the sample, more than 85% were seen once. The chain couples TRBV5-6 to TRBJ2-1; maybe TRBD1 (6 bases). This clonotype was sampled from a female donor with multiple sclerosis, enrolled in a pregnancy study. The input for sequencing was CD8+ T cells from peripheral blood mononuclear cells, taken in the first trimester of pregnancy. CDR3 in amino acids: CASSFRGRSYNEQFF. DNA for the CDR3: TGTGCCAGCAGCTTCAGGGGCCGATCCTACAATGAGCAGTTCTTC.